A selection of T cell receptor beta chains follows, all from one sample in a study of shared T cell receptors in the human thymus. Profiled with immunoSEQ multiplex PCR; TCRdb holds only in-frame clones, not every one. Here the sample spans approximately 660,000 clones, 70% to 90% being singletons. These data were also filed under a second study, of human thymus T cells.

Sequenced sample: thymocytes. These receptors were obtained from a boy younger than two with a congenital heart defect. Each CDR3 is given with its conserved first and last residue. A D gene is named only where the DNA matches it firmly. The size field is filled for only some rows; it gives once, few, many or a size class.

v_gene	abundance	d_gene	len	j_gene	CDR3nt	CDR3aa
TRBV4-2	.	TRBD2	20	TRBJ2-7	TGTGCCAGCAGCCATTATCCGGGACTAGCGGGAGGCGGAACCCTGTTCGAGCAGTACTTC	CASSHYPGLAGGGTLFEQYF
TRBV14	.	TRBD1	16	TRBJ2-2	TGTGCCAGCAGCCCCAGACAGGGACGAAGTACCGGGGAGCTGTTTTTT	CASSPRQGRSTGELFF
TRBV13	.	TRBD2	18	TRBJ2-2	TGTGCCAGCAGCGACCAACTAGCGGGAGGAAGTGGGACCGGGGAGCTGTTTTTT	CASSDQLAGGSGTGELFF
TRBV25-1	.	.	17	TRBJ2-7	TGTGCCAGCAGTGAAAGGAGGCCGGGGGACCCCGCCTACGAGCAGTACTTC	CASSERRPGDPAYEQYF
TRBV27	.	.	13	TRBJ2-7	TGTGCCAGCAGTCGGAACGGGGGCTACGAGCAGTACTTC	CASSRNGGYEQYF
TRBV27	.	.	12	TRBJ1-2	TGTGCCAGCAGGCAGGCGGGGGGTGGCTACACCTTC	CASRQAGGGYTF
TRBV28	.	TRBD1	15	TRBJ1-4	TGTGCCAGCAGGAAAGACAGGGAGAATAGTGAAAAACTGTTTTTT	CASRKDRENSEKLFF
TRBV29-1	.	TRBD2	17	TRBJ2-7	TGCAGCGCCTCCTCAGCTAGCGGGAGAGGCGCCTCCTACGAGCAGTACTTC	CSASSASGRGASYEQYF
TRBV25-1	.	.	13	TRBJ2-7	TGTGCCAGCAGTGAGGAGGGCCGATGCGAGCAGTACTTC	CASSEEGRCEQYF
TRBV4-3	.	.	16	TRBJ2-7	TGCGCCAGCAGCCAAGGCCGGGACTCGAAGCTCTACGAGCAGTACTTC	CASSQGRDSKLYEQYF
TRBV28	.	.	15	TRBJ1-4	TGTGCCAGCAGTTCCAGGGTTTCAACTAATGAAAAACTGTTTTTT	CASSSRVSTNEKLFF
TRBV6-5	.	TRBD2	15	TRBJ2-1	TGTGCCAGCACCTCGTTGGCTAGCGGCGACAATGAGCAGTTCTTC	CASTSLASGDNEQFF
TRBV7-9	.	.	19	TRBJ2-7	TGTGCCAGCAGCGCGAGGAGGGTTGGGTTTACAGGGGTGCTACGCGAGCAGTACTTC	CASSARRVGFTGVLREQYF
TRBV7-8	.	.	16	TRBJ2-5	TGTGCCAGCAGCTTAGACTGGTCCCTGGTCAGGGAGACCCAGTACTTC	CASSLDWSLVRETQYF
TRBV2	.	TRBD1	17	TRBJ2-7	TGTGCCAGCAGTGAAGTAGGCAGGGGGCGTAGCTCCTACGAGCAGTACTTC	CASSEVGRGRSSYEQYF
TRBV27	.	.	17	TRBJ2-1	TGTGCCAGCAGTCAATCTCGGACAGAGTGCTCCTACAATGAGCAGTTCTTC	CASSQSRTECSYNEQFF
TRBV29-1	.	TRBD1	16	TRBJ2-5	TGCAGCGTTGAATCCCAGGGACAGGGTGAGGAAGAGACCCAGTACTTC	CSVESQGQGEEETQYF
TRBV28	.	.	15	TRBJ2-5	TGTGCCAGCAGTTTGATTAGGGGATTGGGGGAGACCCAGTACTTC	CASSLIRGLGETQYF
TRBV6-1	.	.	11	TRBJ2-1	TGTGCCAGCAGTGAACGCAATGAGCAGTTCTTC	CASSERNEQFF
TRBV4-3	.	TRBD2	15	TRBJ2-2	TGCGCCAGCAGCCGCAGACTAGCGGTTGTCCGGGAGCTGTTTTTT	CASSRRLAVVRELFF
TRBV6-6	.	.	16	TRBJ1-5	TGTGCCAGCACTCAGTCCCATCCAGATAGCAATCAGCCCCAGCATTTT	CASTQSHPDSNQPQHF
TRBV9	.	TRBD2	15	TRBJ2-2	TGTGCCAGCAGTGCCGAGGCGGGAGGCACCGGGGAGCTGTTTTTT	CASSAEAGGTGELFF
TRBV6-5	.	TRBD2	14	TRBJ2-7	TGTGCCAGCAGCCGACTAGCGGTCTCCTACGAGCAGTACTTC	CASSRLAVSYEQYF
TRBV5-4	.	TRBD2	15	TRBJ2-3	TGTGCCAGCAGCTTTAGCGGGAGGGGCACAGATACGCAGTATTTT	CASSFSGRGTDTQYF
TRBV6-5	.	.	13	TRBJ2-1	TGTGCCAGCAGTTTGTCCCCGTACAATGAGCAGTTCTTC	CASSLSPYNEQFF
TRBV19	few	.	17	TRBJ2-7	TGTGCCAGTAGCCCTCTACCGTCTTACAGGGACACGTACGAGCAGTACTTC	CASSPLPSYRDTYEQYF
TRBV5-6	.	.	15	TRBJ1-2	TGTGCCAGCAGCTCCCTCGGGATACCGGGAGGTGGCTACACCTTC	CASSSLGIPGGGYTF
TRBV5-4	.	.	14	TRBJ2-7	TGTGCCAGCAGCACGGGGTTTGAGGCATACGAGCAGTACTTC	CASSTGFEAYEQYF
TRBV28	few	TRBD2	16	TRBJ2-1	TGTGCCAGCAGACTAGCGGGAGGTAGCTCCTACAATGAGCAGTTCTTC	CASRLAGGSSYNEQFF
TRBV5-5	few	TRBD1	14	TRBJ1-1	TGTGCCAGCAGCTTGGAAGGGGGCTACACTGAAGCTTTCTTT	CASSLEGGYTEAFF
TRBV7-2	.	.	15	TRBJ1-5	TGTGCCAGCAGCTCCAGTCCCGCCCGGGATCAGCCCCAGCATTTT	CASSSSPARDQPQHF
TRBV29-1	.	.	12	TRBJ2-5	TGCAGCGCAACGTGGGCTGGAGAGACCCAGTACTTC	CSATWAGETQYF
TRBV7-2	.	.	15	TRBJ2-3	TGTGCCAGCAGCCCCTTAGCTGAGGGCACAGATACGCAGTATTTT	CASSPLAEGTDTQYF
TRBV6-4	.	.	16	TRBJ1-1	TGTGCCAGCAGTGGAAGGGACGAACAGGGGAACACTGAAGCTTTCTTT	CASSGRDEQGNTEAFF